This TCR beta chain appears in the sequencing data of a study of tumor-infiltrating lymphocytes in primary liver carcinoma. Study details: These patients were men and women whose ages were 30 to 69 years.

Priming with a constant-region primer yielded TCR beta cDNA from about 500 ng total RNA. Each TCR beta library was derived from three nested multiplex PCR rounds that employed slightly modified ARM-PCR. PCR rounds one and two used TRBV1-TRBV30 forward primers with a C-beta reverse primer for 10 cycles each. One entry per CDR3 protein results from TCRdb running MiXCR on the multiplex PCR reads. In the table there are around 170,000 distinct CDR3 sequences, 50% to 75% of which are singletons. This CDR3 spans 13 amino acids. The ends were cut back, 5 bases at V and 6 bases at J, with 14 bases in the middle. The V gene's germline CDR1 is LNHDA and CDR2 SQIVND (reference sequence). Unsorted whole blood served as the source of blood RNA, and germline DNA was extracted as well.

The receptor's source is a man in his forties or fifties with primary liver carcinoma and hepatitis B virus infection. The V gene is TRBV19, the J gene TRBJ2-7, with unresolved D. Sequencing was done on a sample of peripheral blood. The DNA of the CDR3 is TGTGCCAGTAGTTCGGTCCTCTTCGGCGAGCAGTACTTC. This translates into CASSSVLFGEQYF.